This T cell receptor beta chain was recovered during a study of cytomegalovirus exposure and HLA in healthy donors. Across the whole study: Around 86 million unique TCRs, all from HLA-typed donors, were included in an early release of the data. Of 350 to 400 genotyped donors, roughly 81% grouped in the Caucasian-associated ancestry cluster.

It was with 60 Vbeta and 13 Jbeta primers that the PCR ran. The repertoire was sequenced with immunoSEQ multiplex PCR; TCRdb's copy has only in-frame clones and lacks some. The sample shows 250,000 to 300,000 clones, around four fifths of them seen only once. CDR3 length equals 16 residues. V lost 0 bases, J lost 2 bases, and 2 bases stayed unmatched. In germline, CDR1 is KGHSH, CDR2 LQKENI. This clone was seen only a few times. As yet, its antigen is unknown. Study-wide points: The study flagged 150 to 200 TCR beta chains as cytomegalovirus-associated. A few of the chains that were CMV-associated were confirmed in vitro to be specific for CMV antigens.

The receptor's source is a woman aged 40 to 49 in good health and CMV-seropositive. The chain links TRBV18 to TRBJ2-1; 9 bases are shared with TRBD2. The specimen was PBMCs. CDR3 DNA sequence: TGTGCCAGCTCACCACCGGGACTAGCCACCTACAATGAGCAGTTCTTC. It yields the protein CASSPPGLATYNEQFF.